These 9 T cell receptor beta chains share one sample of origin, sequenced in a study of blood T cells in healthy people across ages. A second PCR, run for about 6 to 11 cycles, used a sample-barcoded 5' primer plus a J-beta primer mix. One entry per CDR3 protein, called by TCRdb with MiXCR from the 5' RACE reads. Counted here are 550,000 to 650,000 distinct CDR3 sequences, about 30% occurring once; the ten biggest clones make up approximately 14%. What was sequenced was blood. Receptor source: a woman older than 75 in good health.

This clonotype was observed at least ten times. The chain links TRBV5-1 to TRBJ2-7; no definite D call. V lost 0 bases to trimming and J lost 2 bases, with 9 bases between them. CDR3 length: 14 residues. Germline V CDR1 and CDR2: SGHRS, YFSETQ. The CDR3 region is CASSLAGDPYEQYF. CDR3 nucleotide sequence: TGCGCCAGCAGCTTGGCCGGTGACCCCTACGAGCAGTACTTC.

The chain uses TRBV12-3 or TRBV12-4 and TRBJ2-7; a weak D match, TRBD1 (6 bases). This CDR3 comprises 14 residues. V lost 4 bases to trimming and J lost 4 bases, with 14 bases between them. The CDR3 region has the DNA TGTGCCAGCAGTTCAACAGGGTATGGGTACGAGCAGTACTTC. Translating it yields CASSSTGYGYEQYF.

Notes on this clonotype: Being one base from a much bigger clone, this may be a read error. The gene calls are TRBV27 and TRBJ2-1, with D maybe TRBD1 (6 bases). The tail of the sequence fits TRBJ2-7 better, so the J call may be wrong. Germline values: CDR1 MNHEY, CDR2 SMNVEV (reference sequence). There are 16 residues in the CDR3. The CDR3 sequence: CASSPSGESSYNEQYF. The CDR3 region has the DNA TGTGCCAGCAGTCCCTCAGGGGAGAGCTCCTACAATGAGCAGTACTTC.

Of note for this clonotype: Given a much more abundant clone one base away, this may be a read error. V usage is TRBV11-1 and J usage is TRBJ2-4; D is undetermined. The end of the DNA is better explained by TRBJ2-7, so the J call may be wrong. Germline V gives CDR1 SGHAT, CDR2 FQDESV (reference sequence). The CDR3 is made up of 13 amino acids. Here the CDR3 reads CAGSPDGPYEQYF. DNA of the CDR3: TGTGCCGGCAGCCCGGACGGACCCTACGAGCAGTACTTC.

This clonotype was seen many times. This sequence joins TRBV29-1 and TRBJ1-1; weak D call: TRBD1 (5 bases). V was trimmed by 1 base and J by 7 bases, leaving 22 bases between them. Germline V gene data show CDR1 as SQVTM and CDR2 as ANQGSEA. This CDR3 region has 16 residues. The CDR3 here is CSVEGRVGPGPGEAFF. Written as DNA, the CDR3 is TGCAGCGTTGAAGGTAGAGTGGGACCGGGGCCCGGTGAAGCTTTCTTT.

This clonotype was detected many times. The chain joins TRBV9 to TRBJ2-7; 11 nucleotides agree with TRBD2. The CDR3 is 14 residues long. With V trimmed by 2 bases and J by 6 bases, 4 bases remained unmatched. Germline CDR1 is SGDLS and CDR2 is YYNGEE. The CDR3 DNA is TGTGCCAGCAGCGTCTCTACTAGCGGGGGCGAGCAGTACTTC. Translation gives CASSVSTSGGEQYF.

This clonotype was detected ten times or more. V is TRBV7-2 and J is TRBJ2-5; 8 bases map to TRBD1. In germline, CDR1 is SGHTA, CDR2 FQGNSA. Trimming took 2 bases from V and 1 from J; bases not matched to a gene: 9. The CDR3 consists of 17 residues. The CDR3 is CASSLRPRTGPQETQYF. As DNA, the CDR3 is TGTGCCAGCAGCTTAAGGCCCAGGACAGGGCCCCAAGAGACCCAGTACTTC.

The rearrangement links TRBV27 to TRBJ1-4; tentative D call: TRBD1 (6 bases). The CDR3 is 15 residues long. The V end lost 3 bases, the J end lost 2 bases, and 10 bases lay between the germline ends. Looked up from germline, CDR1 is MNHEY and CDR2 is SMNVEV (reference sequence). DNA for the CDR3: TGTGCCAGCAGTTTCTCAGGGGCGACTAATGAAAAACTGTTTTTT. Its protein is CASSFSGATNEKLFF.

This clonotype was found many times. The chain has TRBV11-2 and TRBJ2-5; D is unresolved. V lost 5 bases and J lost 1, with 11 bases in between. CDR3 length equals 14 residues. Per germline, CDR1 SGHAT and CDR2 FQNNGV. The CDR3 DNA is TGTGCCAGCAGCCTTATTAGGTTCCAAGAGACCCAGTACTTC. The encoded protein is CASSLIRFQETQYF.